Shown below are 29 T cell receptor beta chains from a single sample sequenced in a study of blood T cell repertoires in COVID-19. The table came from immunoSEQ multiplex PCR; TCRdb's copy has only in-frame clones and leaves some out. The table has some 160,000 clones, 83% seen once. Material: peripheral blood. The receptor source for this set is a woman of 80 years or more with acute or convalescent COVID-19.

The chain couples TRBV10-3 to TRBJ1-4; no definite D call. This CDR3 spans 13 amino acids. Germline V lookup: CDR1 ENHRY, CDR2 SYGVKD. The V end was cut by 5 bases, the J end by 8 bases, with 12 bases between. CDR3 coding DNA: TGTGCCATCAGTAAAAGTCGTGAGGAAAAACTGTTTTTT. Its translation: CAISKSREEKLFF.

The chain has TRBV27 and TRBJ1-5, with 7 bases fitting TRBD1. The ends lost 6 bases at V and 3 bases at J; junction bases unmatched: 8. The CDR3 totals 15 residues. From germline, CDR1 is MNHEY and CDR2 SMNVEV (reference sequence). CDR3 amino acids: CASSGRGQFNQPQHF. CDR3 nucleotide sequence: TGTGCCAGCAGCGGACGGGGACAGTTCAATCAGCCCCAGCATTTT.

The chain joins TRBV6-5 to TRBJ2-7, with D tentatively TRBD1 (6 bases). CDR3 length equals 12 residues. Germline-derived CDR1 and CDR2 are MNHEY and SVGAGI. V was shortened by 5 bases and J by 4 bases, with 9 bases between the two germline ends. In DNA form, the CDR3 reads TGTGCCAGCAGTCCCAGGGGTTACGAGCAGTACTTC. It yields the protein CASSPRGYEQYF.

The gene calls are TRBV28 and TRBJ2-7; 8 bases are a match to TRBD1. Germline lookup yields CDR1 MDHEN and CDR2 SYDVKM. The length of the CDR3 is 16 residues. V shed 6 bases, J shed 4 bases, and the junction held 14 bases outside the gene matches. The CDR3 is CASRQGAEAGSYEQYF. In DNA form, the CDR3 reads TGTGCCAGCAGGCAGGGGGCCGAAGCGGGCTCTTACGAGCAGTACTTC.

The chain links TRBV5-6 to TRBJ2-7; weak D call: TRBD1 (5 bases). Looked up from germline, CDR1 is SGHDT and CDR2 is YYEEEE. The V gene lost 4 bases and the J gene lost 1 base, with 15 bases spanning the gap. The CDR3 totals 15 residues. For the CDR3, the DNA is TGTGCCAGCAGCCCCTTGGACACCCCTTCCTACGAGCAGTACTTC. Translated: CASSPLDTPSYEQYF.

The chain uses TRBV5-1 and TRBJ2-2, with TRBD2 matching over 8 bases. Germline V CDR1 and CDR2: SGHRS, YFSETQ. This CDR3 spans 15 amino acids. The V gene end was trimmed by 6 bases and the J gene end by 4 bases; junction bases not matched to a gene: 8. The CDR3 spells CASNSGGLSTGELFF. CDR3 DNA: TGCGCCAGCAACAGCGGGGGCTTGAGCACCGGGGAGCTGTTTTTT.

This clone has just one count. The chain couples TRBV9 to TRBJ2-1; weak D call: TRBD2 (6 bases). CDR1 and CDR2 (germline): SGDLS, YYNGEE. The CDR3 covers 15 residues. Trimming shortened V by 0 bases and J by 4 bases, and 11 bases separated the two germline ends. The CDR3 protein is CASSVGAGRYNEQFF. CDR3 nucleotide sequence: TGTGCCAGCAGCGTAGGGGCGGGACGGTACAATGAGCAGTTCTTC.

J is TRBJ2-5 and V is TRBV29-1; 12 nucleotides line up with TRBD2. V lost 1 base and J lost 3; bases outside the gene matches: 3. This CDR3 contains 15 residues. The germline gives CDR1 SQVTM, CDR2 ANQGSEA. The CDR3: CSVEGRLAGEETQYF. The CDR3 bases are TGCAGCGTTGAAGGGAGACTAGCGGGAGAAGAGACCCAGTACTTC.

The gene calls are TRBV30 and TRBJ1-3; possibly TRBD1 for D (6 bases). Trimming removed 6 bases at V and 4 bases at J, with 16 bases between. There are 14 residues in the CDR3. Germline V gene sequence: CDR1 GTSNPN, CDR2 SVGIG (reference sequence). CDR3 region: CACPLRGTGNTIYF. DNA of the CDR3: TGTGCCTGCCCCCTCAGGGGAACAGGAAACACCATATATTTT.

This chain joins TRBV5-1 and TRBJ1-1; 8 bases align to TRBD1. The CDR3 totals 16 residues. Germline V gives CDR1 SGHRS, CDR2 YFSETQ. V was pared by 4 bases and J by 0 bases, with 8 bases of the junction left unmatched. The CDR3 sequence: CASSVDRGGVNTEAFF. CDR3 sequence (DNA): TGCGCCAGCAGCGTAGACAGGGGTGGGGTGAACACTGAAGCTTTCTTT.

The CDR3: CASSREPGDPGNTIYF. For the CDR3, the DNA is TGCGCCAGCAGCCGAGAACCAGGCGATCCTGGAAACACCATATATTTT. The chain uses TRBV4-1 and TRBJ1-3; D ambiguous. Germline loops: CDR1 MGHRA, CDR2 YSYEKL. This CDR3 region has 16 residues. With 4 bases removed from V and 2 bases from J, the gap between germline ends came to 15 bases.

CDR3 nucleotide sequence: TGTGCCAGCAGCTTGGGGGCCACAGATACGCAGTATTTT. This translates into CASSLGATDTQYF. The chain carries TRBV5-5 and TRBJ2-3; D not resolved. The CDR3 is 13 amino acids. V lost 0 bases and J 2 bases, leaving 4 bases between the germline ends. Germline CDR1 reads SGHKS; CDR2 reads YYEKEE (reference sequence).

The chain joins TRBV6-2 or TRBV6-3 to TRBJ2-4; 7 positions match TRBD2. The CDR3 length is 14 residues. After removal of 5 bases from V and 6 bases from J, the junction contained 7 bases not matched to a gene. Germline V CDR1 and CDR2: MNHEY, SVGEGT. The CDR3 here is CASSAHAGVNIQYF. In DNA, the CDR3 is TGTGCCAGCAGTGCACACGCGGGGGTAAACATTCAGTACTTC.

The V and J genes are TRBV5-1 and TRBJ1-4; tentatively, D is TRBD1 (5 bases). Trimming stripped 4 bases from V and 7 bases from J, with 8 bases between. The germline V gene encodes CDR1 SGHRS and CDR2 YFSETQ. The CDR3 loop spans 12 amino acids. CDR3 DNA sequence: TGCGCCAGCAGCCCCGGGGGTGAAAAACTGTTTTTT. The encoded protein is CASSPGGEKLFF. The full variable domain, in which reference TRBV5-1 and TRBJ1-4 provide the parts outside the CDR3, is KAGVTQTPRYLIKTRGQQVTLSCSPISGHRSVSWYQQTPGQGLQFLFEYFSETQRNKGNFPGRFSGRQFSNSRSEMNVSTLELGDSALYLCASSPGGEKLFFGSGTQLSVL.

V is TRBV6-6 and J is TRBJ1-4; D perhaps matches TRBD1 (6 bases). With 4 bases removed from V and 0 bases from J, the gap between germline ends came to 9 bases. Germline V gene data show CDR1 as MNHNY and CDR2 as SVGAGI (reference sequence). This CDR3 is 15 amino acids long. The CDR3 region has the DNA TGTGCCAGCAGTTGGGACACCCCAACTAATGAAAAACTGTTTTTT. It specifies CASSWDTPTNEKLFF.

J is TRBJ1-5 and V is TRBV19; D is undetermined. V lost 7 bases and J lost 6, with 16 bases in between. CDR1 and CDR2 from the germline V gene are LNHDA and SQIVND (reference sequence). The CDR3 covers 14 residues. The CDR3 nucleotides are TGTGCCAGTACCAAATCGGAAGGGAGTCAGCCCCAGCATTTT. The encoded protein is CASTKSEGSQPQHF.

This sequence joins TRBV7-3 and TRBJ2-3; a possible D gene is TRBD2 (5 bases). CDR3 length equals 16 residues. Germline CDR1 is SGHTA and CDR2 is FQGTGA. Trimming cost V 2 bases and J 2 bases, with 14 bases left between them. The chain's CDR3 is CASSLGVHGVTDTQYF. In DNA form, the CDR3 reads TGTGCCAGCAGCTTAGGTGTCCACGGGGTCACAGATACGCAGTATTTT.

The chain combines TRBV28 with TRBJ1-6, with 8 bases matching TRBD1. With V trimmed by 4 bases and J by 7 bases, 3 bases remained unmatched. From germline, CDR1 is MDHEN and CDR2 SYDVKM. The CDR3 loop spans 14 amino acids. The CDR3 DNA sequence: TGTGCCAGCAGTTACCGGACAGGGAATTCACCCCTCCACTTT. Amino acid sequence: CASSYRTGNSPLHF.

This clone was counted a few times. The chain combines TRBV7-2 with TRBJ2-5; 9 bases agree with TRBD2. V shed 6 bases, J shed 5 bases, and the junction held 10 bases outside the gene matches. The germline V gene has CDR1 SGHTA and CDR2 FQGNSA. The CDR3 has 15 amino acids. CDR3 nucleotide sequence: TGTGCCAGCAGGAGACTCAGCGGGGGGTGGGAGACCCAGTACTTC. Amino acids: CASRRLSGGWETQYF.

The chain carries TRBV4-3 and TRBJ2-6, with 8 bases that match TRBD1. Trimming removed 3 bases from V and 2 bases from J; junction bases left unmatched: 0. This CDR3 contains 15 residues. Per the germline V gene, CDR1 is LGHNA and CDR2 is YSLEER. The CDR3 protein is CASSQTGAGANVLTF. CDR3 sequence (DNA): TGCGCCAGCAGCCAGACAGGGGCTGGGGCCAACGTCCTGACTTTC.

The V call is TRBV6-6, the J call TRBJ2-5; 7 nucleotides agree with TRBD2. V dropped 5 bases and J dropped 5; count of bases not matched to a gene: 5. Germline loops: CDR1 MNHNY, CDR2 SVGAGI (reference sequence). The CDR3 consists of 13 residues. The CDR3 loop reads CASSPGTIETQYF. In DNA, the CDR3 is TGTGCCAGCAGTCCCGGGACTATCGAGACCCAGTACTTC.

This sequence joins TRBV30 and TRBJ1-1, with D perhaps matching TRBD1 (5 bases). The CDR3 totals 18 residues. Germline V CDR1 and CDR2: GTSNPN, SVGIG (reference sequence). Trimming cost V 0 bases and J 0 bases, with 20 bases left between them. CDR3 loop: CAWSVLGVGLPMNTEAFF. The CDR3 DNA is TGTGCCTGGAGTGTACTAGGGGTGGGACTTCCAATGAACACTGAAGCTTTCTTT.

This chain uses TRBV2 with TRBJ2-7, with a weak D call TRBD2 (5 bases). The germline V gene encodes CDR1 SNHLY and CDR2 FYNNEI. The ends were cut back, 5 bases at V and 4 bases at J, with 9 bases in the middle. The CDR3 has 12 residues. The CDR3 nucleotides are TGTGCCAGCAGTACCACGGGGTACGAGCAGTACTTC. This gives the protein CASSTTGYEQYF.

The rearrangement uses TRBV6-5 and TRBJ2-5; tentatively, D is TRBD1 (5 bases). The CDR3 is made up of 14 amino acids. Trimming pared 5 bases from V and 1 base from J, leaving 11 bases between. In germline, CDR1 is MNHEY, CDR2 SVGAGI. CDR3 loop: CASSPLRAQETQYF. The CDR3 region has the DNA TGTGCCAGCAGTCCCCTCAGGGCCCAAGAGACCCAGTACTTC.

The gene calls are TRBV9 and TRBJ2-7, with TRBD1 matching 9 bases. J lost 5 bases, V lost 0 bases, and 12 bases had no gene match. The CDR3 runs 17 residues. Germline CDR1 SGDLS, CDR2 YYNGEE. The CDR3 sequence: CASSVDLTRDRVHEQYF. DNA for the CDR3: TGTGCCAGCAGCGTAGACCTCACCCGGGACAGGGTGCACGAGCAGTACTTC.

This chain uses TRBV19 with TRBJ2-3; the D is unclear. The CDR3 runs 14 residues. Germline CDR1 LNHDA, CDR2 SQIVND (reference sequence). V was shortened by 3 bases and J by 1 base, with 8 bases between the two germline ends. CDR3 protein: CASSMSERTDTQYF. As DNA, the CDR3 is TGTGCCAGTAGTATGTCGGAGCGCACAGATACGCAGTATTTT.

CDR3 in amino acids: CASSGDGGTYNEQFF. CDR3 DNA sequence: TGTGCCAGCAGTGGGGACGGGGGAACCTACAATGAGCAGTTCTTC. V gene TRBV3-1 (or the pseudogene TRBV3-2) combines with J gene TRBJ2-1, with D possibly matching TRBD2 (6 bases). V was cut by 6 bases and J by 2 bases, with 14 bases left in between. CDR3 size: 15 residues. The germline CDR1 and CDR2 sequences are LGHDT and YNNKEL (reference sequence).

This clone showed up just a few times. The sample contains more than one DNA sequence encoding this CDR3. V gene TRBV4-1 combines with J gene TRBJ2-1; 11 bases fit TRBD2. The CDR3 extends over 16 amino acids. The germline gives CDR1 MGHRA, CDR2 YSYEKL. The J segment lost 3 bases and the V segment lost 6 bases, leaving 7 bases of the junction unmatched. DNA of the CDR3: TGCGCCAGCAGACGAAACCTAGCGGGAGGCTACAATGAGCAGTTCTTC. Amino acids: CASRRNLAGGYNEQFF.

The rearrangement joins TRBV6-2 or TRBV6-3 to TRBJ2-7; a weak D match, TRBD2 (5 bases). The CDR3 has 14 residues. Germline V gene lookup returns CDR1 MNHEY and CDR2 SVGEGT. V was cut by 2 bases and J by 7 bases, with 15 bases left in between. CDR3 DNA sequence: TGTGCCAGCAGTTACGCACAGTTGCCGGGGGAGCAGTACTTC. Its translation: CASSYAQLPGEQYF.